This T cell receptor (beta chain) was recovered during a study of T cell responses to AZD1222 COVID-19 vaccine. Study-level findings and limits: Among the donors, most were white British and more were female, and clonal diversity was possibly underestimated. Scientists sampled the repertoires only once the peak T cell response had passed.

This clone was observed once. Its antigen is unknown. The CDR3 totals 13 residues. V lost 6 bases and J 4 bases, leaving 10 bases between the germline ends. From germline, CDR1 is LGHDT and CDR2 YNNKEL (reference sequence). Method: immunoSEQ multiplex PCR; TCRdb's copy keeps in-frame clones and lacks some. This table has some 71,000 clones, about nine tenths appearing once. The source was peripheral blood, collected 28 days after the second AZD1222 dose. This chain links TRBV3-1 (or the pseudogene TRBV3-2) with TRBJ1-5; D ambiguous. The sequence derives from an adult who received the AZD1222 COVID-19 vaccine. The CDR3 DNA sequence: TGTGCCAGCAGTAACGGGCCAAATCAGCCCCAGCATTTT. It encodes CASSNGPNQPQHF.